This passage covers 3 T cell receptor beta chains from one sample sequenced in a study of T cell responses to AZD1222 COVID-19 vaccine. Repertoires were generated with immunoSEQ multiplex PCR, while TCRdb's copy carries only in-frame clones and drops some. The sample carries 72,000 or so clones, roughly 90% recorded once. The sample consisted of peripheral blood, taken on day 0 of AZD1222 vaccination. These TCRs come from an adult in good health.

This clone has just one count. This chain links TRBV29-1 with TRBJ2-5; D is unclear. The CDR3 is 13 amino acids. Germline V gene lookup returns CDR1 SQVTM and CDR2 ANQGSEA. V was cut by 6 bases and J by 4 bases, with 15 bases left in between. Here the CDR3 DNA reads TGCAGCGTATTAAAGACCCTGGGAGAGACCCAGTACTTC. It specifies CSVLKTLGETQYF.

In this sample, this clone turned up a few times. The J gene is TRBJ2-2, the V gene TRBV7-9, with a possible D match to TRBD1 (6 bases). The length of the CDR3 is 16 residues. Germline values: CDR1 SEHNR, CDR2 FQNEAQ (reference sequence). Trimming left V 0 bases short and J 4 bases short, with 12 bases between. The DNA for the CDR3 is TGTGCCAGCAGCTTAGCGGCCAGGGGTCCCACCGGGGAGCTGTTTTTT. Protein product: CASSLAARGPTGELFF. Full variable domain (remainder filled in from reference TRBV7-9 and TRBJ2-2): DTGVSQNPRHKITKRGQNVTFRCDPISEHNRLYWYRQTLGQGPEFLTYFQNEAQLEKSRLLSDRFSAERPKGSFSTLEIQRTEQGDSAMYLCASSLAARGPTGELFFGEGSRLTVL.

This chain uses TRBV6-5 with TRBJ1-2; TRBD1 might be the D (5 bases). The V end was cut by 5 bases, the J end by 7 bases, with 20 bases between. The CDR3 runs 15 residues. Germline-derived CDR1 and CDR2 are MNHEY and SVGAGI. CDR3 in amino acids: CASSPDIRVRGGYTF. As DNA, the CDR3 is TGTGCCAGCAGTCCAGATATTAGGGTTAGGGGTGGCTACACCTTC.